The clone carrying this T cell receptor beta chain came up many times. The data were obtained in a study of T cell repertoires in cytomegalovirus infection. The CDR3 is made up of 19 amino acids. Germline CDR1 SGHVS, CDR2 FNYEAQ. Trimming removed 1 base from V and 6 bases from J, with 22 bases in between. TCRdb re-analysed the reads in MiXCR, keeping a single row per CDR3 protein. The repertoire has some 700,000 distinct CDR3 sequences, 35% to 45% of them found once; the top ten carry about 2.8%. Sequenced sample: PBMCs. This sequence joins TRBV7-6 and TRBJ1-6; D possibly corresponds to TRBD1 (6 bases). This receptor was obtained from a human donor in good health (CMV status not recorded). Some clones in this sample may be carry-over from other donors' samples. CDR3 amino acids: CASSLEARKWTVINSPLHF. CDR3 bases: TGTGCCAGCAGCTTAGAGGCACGAAAATGGACAGTTATTAATTCACCCCTCCACTTT.